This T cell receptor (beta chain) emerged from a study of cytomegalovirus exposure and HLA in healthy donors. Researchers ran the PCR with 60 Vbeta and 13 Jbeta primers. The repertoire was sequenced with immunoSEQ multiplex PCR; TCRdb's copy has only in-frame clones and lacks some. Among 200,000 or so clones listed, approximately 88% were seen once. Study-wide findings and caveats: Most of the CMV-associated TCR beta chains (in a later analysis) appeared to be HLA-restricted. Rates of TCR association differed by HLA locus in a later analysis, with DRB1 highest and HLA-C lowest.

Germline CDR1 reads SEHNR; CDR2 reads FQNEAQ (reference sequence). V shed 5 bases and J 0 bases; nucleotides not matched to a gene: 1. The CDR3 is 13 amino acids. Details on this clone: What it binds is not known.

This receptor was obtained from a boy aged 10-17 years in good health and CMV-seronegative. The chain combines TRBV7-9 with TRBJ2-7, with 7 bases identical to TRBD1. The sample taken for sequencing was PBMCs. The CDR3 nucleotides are TGTGCCAGCAGCCGGGACAGCTCCTACGAGCAGTACTTC. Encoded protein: CASSRDSSYEQYF.